The sequence of this T cell receptor beta chain was determined in a study of T-cell reconstitution after alpha-beta-depleted transplantation in children. Germline V gene lookup returns CDR1 SNHLY and CDR2 FYNNEI. This CDR3 contains 16 residues. V gave up 0 bases and J gave up 0 bases, with 12 bases separating them. About this clonotype: Its antigen is undetermined.

Notes on the study in general: For some patients, TCRbeta diversity was high at day 60 because of recipient T cells and thymic progenitors that survived. Expanded graft clones, several hundred of them, were reportedly the source of alpha-beta T cells about two months after transplant. It was newly produced T cells that mostly accounted for T-cell counts and diversity one year after transplant.

Unique molecular identifiers featured in how the TCRbeta library was prepared. A single record per CDR3 protein comes from TCRdb applying MiXCR to the PCR reads. The sample has over 45,000 distinct CDR3 sequences; about 40% are singletons. Sequencing used PBMCs, mostly from graft donor cells, obtained 360 days after TCRalphabeta/CD19-depleted stem cell transplant. V gene TRBV2 combines with J gene TRBJ2-7, with D hard to call. The source of this sequence is a male patient younger than 18 who had a stem cell transplant for acute lymphoblastic leukemia, so the T cells may come from the graft donor. As DNA, the CDR3 is TGTGCCAGCAGTGAAGCCCACGTAGGAGACTCCTACGAGCAGTACTTC. This translates into CASSEAHVGDSYEQYF. Complete variable domain (other parts from reference TRBV2 and TRBJ2-7): EPEVTQTPSHQVTQMGQEVILRCVPISNHLYFYWYRQILGQKVEFLVSFYNNEISEKSEIFDDQFSVERPDGSNFTLKIRSTKLEDSAMYFCASSEAHVGDSYEQYFGPGTRLTVT.